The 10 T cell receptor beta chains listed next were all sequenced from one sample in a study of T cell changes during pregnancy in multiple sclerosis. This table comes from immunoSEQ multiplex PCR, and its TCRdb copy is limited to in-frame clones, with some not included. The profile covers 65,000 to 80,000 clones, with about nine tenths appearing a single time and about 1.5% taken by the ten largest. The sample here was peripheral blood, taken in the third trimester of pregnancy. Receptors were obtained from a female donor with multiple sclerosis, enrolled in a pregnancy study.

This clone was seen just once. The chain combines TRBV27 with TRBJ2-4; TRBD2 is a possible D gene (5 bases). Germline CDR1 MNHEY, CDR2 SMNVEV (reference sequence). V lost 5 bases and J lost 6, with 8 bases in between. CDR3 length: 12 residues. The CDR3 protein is CASSPAGNIQYF. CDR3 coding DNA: TGTGCCAGCAGTCCCGCGGGAAACATTCAGTACTTC.

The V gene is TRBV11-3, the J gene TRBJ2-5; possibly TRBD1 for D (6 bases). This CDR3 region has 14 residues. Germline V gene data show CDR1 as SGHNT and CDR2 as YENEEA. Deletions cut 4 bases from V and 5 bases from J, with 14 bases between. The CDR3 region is CASSSQGKGETQYF. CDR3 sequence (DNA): TGTGCCAGCAGCTCCCAGGGGAAAGGGGAGACCCAGTACTTC.

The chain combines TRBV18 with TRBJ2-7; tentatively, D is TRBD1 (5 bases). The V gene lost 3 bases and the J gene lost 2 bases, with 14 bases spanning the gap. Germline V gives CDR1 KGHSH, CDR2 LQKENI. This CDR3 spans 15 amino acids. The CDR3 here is CASSPFGDSAYEQYF. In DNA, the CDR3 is TGTGCCAGCTCACCTTTCGGAGACAGCGCCTACGAGCAGTACTTC.

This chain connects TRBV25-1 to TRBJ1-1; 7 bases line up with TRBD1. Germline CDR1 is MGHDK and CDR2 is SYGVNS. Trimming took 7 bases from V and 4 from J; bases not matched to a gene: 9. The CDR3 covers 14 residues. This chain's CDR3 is CASTQGGFGTEAFF. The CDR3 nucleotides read TGTGCCAGCACCCAGGGGGGCTTTGGCACTGAAGCTTTCTTT.

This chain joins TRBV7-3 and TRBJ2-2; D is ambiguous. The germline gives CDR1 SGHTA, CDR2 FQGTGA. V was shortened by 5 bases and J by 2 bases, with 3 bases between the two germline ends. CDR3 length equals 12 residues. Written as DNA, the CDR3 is TGTGCCAGCAGCACTAACACCGGGGAGCTGTTTTTT. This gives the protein CASSTNTGELFF.

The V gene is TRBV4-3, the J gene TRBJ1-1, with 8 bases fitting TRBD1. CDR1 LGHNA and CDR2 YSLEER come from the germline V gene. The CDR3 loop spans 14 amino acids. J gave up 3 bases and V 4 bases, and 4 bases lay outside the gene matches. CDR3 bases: TGCGCCAGCAGCCCAGGACAGGGTGACACTGAAGCTTTCTTT. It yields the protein CASSPGQGDTEAFF.

The CDR3 region has the DNA TGTGCCAGTAGCGCCATAGACGGGGGGCGAGAGACCCAGTACTTC. Translation gives CASSAIDGGRETQYF. The chain uses TRBV19 and TRBJ2-5; perhaps TRBD2 as D (7 bases). This CDR3 is built from 15 residues. In germline, CDR1 is LNHDA, CDR2 SQIVND (reference sequence). V was clipped by 6 bases and J by 4 bases, with 18 bases between them.

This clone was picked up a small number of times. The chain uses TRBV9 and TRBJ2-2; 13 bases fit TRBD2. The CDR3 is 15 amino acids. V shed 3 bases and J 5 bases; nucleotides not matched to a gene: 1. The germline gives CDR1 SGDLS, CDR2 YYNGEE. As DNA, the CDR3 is TGTGCCAGCAGCGCGACTAGCGGGGGGACCGGGGAGCTGTTTTTT. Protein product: CASSATSGGTGELFF.

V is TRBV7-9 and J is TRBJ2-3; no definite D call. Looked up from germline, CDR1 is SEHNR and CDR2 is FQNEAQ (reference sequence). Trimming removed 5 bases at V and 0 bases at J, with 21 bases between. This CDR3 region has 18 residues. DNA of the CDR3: TGTGCCAGCAGCCTTACAAGCGTTATGGTTTCTAGCACAGATACGCAGTATTTT. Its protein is CASSLTSVMVSSTDTQYF.

The CDR3 coding sequence is TGTGCCAGCAGCCAAGATCAGAGGAGTCGCCTAGCTAACTATGGCTACACCTTC. Translating it yields CASSQDQRSRLANYGYTF. This chain uses TRBV4-2 with TRBJ1-2, with D hard to call. The CDR3 runs 18 residues. In germline, CDR1 is LGHNA, CDR2 YNFKEQ. Trimming left V 0 bases short and J 0 bases short, with 17 bases between.